This T cell receptor (beta chain) was observed in a study of blood T cell repertoires in COVID-19. Assay: immunoSEQ multiplex PCR; the TCRdb copy retains only in-frame clones and omits some. The data show fewer than 350,000 clones, roughly 88% seen once. V gave up 6 bases and J gave up 0 bases, with 15 bases separating them. Germline V gives CDR1 SGHAT, CDR2 FQNNGV. This CDR3 region has 16 residues. The TCR sequence derives from a man aged 25 to 40 who had recovered from COVID-19. The rearrangement joins TRBV11-2 to TRBJ1-3; D possibly corresponds to TRBD1 (5 bases). Sequencing was performed on PBMCs or T cells enriched from blood (not recorded which). The CDR3 DNA is TGTGCCAGCAGGACGGTCTTGGGGCCCTCTGGAAACACCATATATTTT. Its translation: CASRTVLGPSGNTIYF.